The clone carrying this T cell receptor beta chain was seen more than once but under ten times. Its target is not known. Construction of the TCRbeta library involved unique molecular identifiers. TCRdb passed the PCR reads through MiXCR, listing each CDR3 protein once. The sample carries approximately 230,000 distinct CDR3 sequences, 20% to 30% recorded once. The sample comes from a study of T-cell reconstitution after alpha-beta-depleted transplantation in children. CDR3 length equals 16 residues. Per germline, CDR1 MNHNS and CDR2 SASEGT. Trimming pared 7 bases from V and 0 bases from J, leaving 17 bases between. The study's findings and limits: Most T-cell counts and diversity one year after the transplant came from T cells that were newly produced. Recipient T cells and thymic progenitors that survived were the source of the high TCRbeta diversity seen at day 60 in some patients. At around two months after transplant, the alpha-beta T cells were reportedly derived from several hundred expanded clones that came from non-depleted graft cells.

Source: PBMCs, mostly from graft donor cells, taken 360 days after TCRalphabeta/CD19-depleted stem cell transplant. The receptor was isolated from a female patient aged 2-9 years who had a stem cell transplant for congenital amegakaryocytic thrombocytopenia, so the T cells may come from the graft donor. The chain combines TRBV6-1 with TRBJ2-3; tentative D call: TRBD1 (5 bases). CDR3 loop: CASTSWGEPSTDTQYF. The CDR3 DNA sequence: TGTGCCAGCACCTCGTGGGGCGAACCAAGCACAGATACGCAGTATTTT.